Shown below are 7 T cell receptor beta chains from a single sample sequenced in a study of blood T cell repertoires in COVID-19. The protocol was immunoSEQ multiplex PCR, while the TCRdb copy is restricted to in-frame clones and leaves out a portion. The repertoire includes 200,000 to 250,000 clones, around nine tenths of them detected once, and about 15% sits in the top ten. The specimen was PBMCs or T cells enriched from blood (not recorded which). The receptor source for this set is a woman aged 45-65 years with acute COVID-19.

This clone was detected only a few times. This chain joins TRBV5-6 and TRBJ1-1; 8 nucleotides line up with TRBD1. CDR1 SGHDT and CDR2 YYEEEE come from the germline V gene. The length of the CDR3 is 16 residues. V trimming: 3 bases; J trimming: 4 bases; junction bases outside the gene matches: 11. CDR3 in DNA: TGTGCCAGCAGCTATCCGGGACAGGAGAAGGCCACTGAAGCTTTCTTT. The encoded protein is CASSYPGQEKATEAFF.

CDR3: CASSLPGRGSYNEQFF. CDR3 DNA sequence: TGTGCCAGCAGCCTCCCGGGGAGGGGCTCCTACAATGAGCAGTTCTTC. V and J are TRBV7-3 and TRBJ2-1; 7 bases align to TRBD2. V trimming: 5 bases; J trimming: 0 bases; junction bases outside the gene matches: 7. Germline V gene data show CDR1 as SGHTA and CDR2 as FQGTGA. The CDR3 runs 16 residues. Full variable domain (remainder filled in from reference TRBV7-3 and TRBJ2-1): GAGVSQTPSNKVTEKGKYVELRCDPISGHTALYWYRQSLGQGPEFLIYFQGTGAADDSGLPNDRFFAVRPEGSVSTLKIQRTERGDSAVYLCASSLPGRGSYNEQFFGPGTRLTVL.

In DNA form, the CDR3 reads TGTGCCTGGAACACAGGGGGCGGCTATGGCTACACCTTC. This encodes CAWNTGGGYGYTF. This chain uses TRBV30 with TRBJ1-2; 9 bases are shared with TRBD1. Germline CDR1 and CDR2: GTSNPN and SVGIG (reference sequence). The CDR3 has 13 amino acids. V shed 4 bases and J 4 bases; nucleotides not matched to a gene: 4.

The V and J genes are TRBV3-1 (or the pseudogene TRBV3-2) and TRBJ2-5; TRBD2 matches 7 bases. CDR1 and CDR2 (germline): LGHDT, YNNKEL (reference sequence). The CDR3 contains 14 residues. With 6 bases clipped from V and 4 bases from J, the junction kept 8 bases outside the gene matches. Here the CDR3 reads CASRRGSRRETQYF. For the CDR3, the DNA is TGTGCCAGCAGACGCGGGAGTCGGAGAGAGACCCAGTACTTC.

Only a few counts were recorded for this clone. This chain joins TRBV10-3 and TRBJ1-2, with D possibly TRBD1 on 6 matching bases. CDR3 length: 12 amino acids. CDR1 and CDR2 (germline): ENHRY, SYGVKD. Trimming removed 7 bases at V and 6 bases at J, with 12 bases between. CDR3 nucleotides: TGTGCCATCAACTCACAGGGAGATGGCTACACCTTC. Protein: CAINSQGDGYTF.

This clone has just one count. The chain is built from TRBV2 and TRBJ2-1; 9 positions match TRBD1. Trimming removed 5 bases from V and 0 bases from J; junction bases left unmatched: 5. The CDR3 spans 16 residues. Looked up from germline, CDR1 is SNHLY and CDR2 is FYNNEI. CDR3: CASSSGTGSSYNEQFF. CDR3 DNA sequence: TGTGCCAGCAGTTCCGGGACAGGGAGCTCCTACAATGAGCAGTTCTTC. Full variable domain (missing parts from reference TRBV2 and TRBJ2-1): EPEVTQTPSHQVTQMGQEVILRCVPISNHLYFYWYRQILGQKVEFLVSFYNNEISEKSEIFDDQFSVERPDGSNFTLKIRSTKLEDSAMYFCASSSGTGSSYNEQFFGPGTRLTVL.

The chain links TRBV25-1 to TRBJ1-6, with 7 bases that match TRBD1. There are 16 residues in the CDR3. The germline V gene has CDR1 MGHDK and CDR2 SYGVNS. J gave up 9 bases and V 0 bases, and 8 bases lay outside the gene matches. CDR3 loop: CASSEYEGAQGSPLHF. Written as DNA, the CDR3 is TGTGCCAGCAGTGAATACGAGGGGGCGCAGGGTTCACCCCTCCACTTT.